What follows are 29 T cell receptor beta chains derived from one specimen sequenced in a study of blood T cell repertoires in COVID-19. Sequencing used immunoSEQ multiplex PCR; TCRdb keeps in-frame clones, though not all of them. The table includes under 200,000 clones, about 86% detected once. The sample comprised peripheral blood. The source of these receptors is a woman aged 60-70 years with COVID-19, enrolled during active disease.

The chain carries TRBV11-3 and TRBJ2-1; 8 nucleotides agree with TRBD1. The CDR3 extends over 16 amino acids. V gave up 0 bases and J gave up 1 base; unmatched junction bases: 2. CDR1 is SGHNT, CDR2 YENEEA, per germline. The CDR3 sequence is CASSLDTGGSYNEQFF. CDR3 DNA sequence: TGTGCCAGCAGCTTAGATACAGGGGGGTCCTACAATGAGCAGTTCTTC.

V gene TRBV11-2 combines with J gene TRBJ2-7; 8 bases agree with TRBD1. V was clipped by 7 bases and J by 6 bases; unmatched bases: 14. This CDR3 is 15 amino acids long. Germline V gene data show CDR1 as SGHAT and CDR2 as FQNNGV. The CDR3 nucleotides read TGTGCCAGCACCACCCCCGGGACAGGACGACCCGAGCAGTACTTC. Its protein product is CASTTPGTGRPEQYF.

This clone was seen a few times. The V and J genes are TRBV2 and TRBJ1-1; D is perhaps TRBD1 (5 bases). Germline values: CDR1 SNHLY, CDR2 FYNNEI. The CDR3 consists of 15 residues. V was shortened by 2 bases and J by 6 bases, with 16 bases between the two germline ends. DNA for the CDR3: TGTGCCAGCAGTGAACTGGGCAGGGCGGTTGCTGAAGCTTTCTTT. Its protein is CASSELGRAVAEAFF. Full variable domain (outside the CDR3, taken from reference TRBV2 and TRBJ1-1): EPEVTQTPSHQVTQMGQEVILRCVPISNHLYFYWYRQILGQKVEFLVSFYNNEISEKSEIFDDQFSVERPDGSNFTLKIRSTKLEDSAMYFCASSELGRAVAEAFFGQGTRLTVV.

This chain joins TRBV30 and TRBJ1-5; tentatively, D is TRBD1 (6 bases). Deletions cut 1 base from V and 3 bases from J, with 7 bases between. In germline, CDR1 is GTSNPN, CDR2 SVGIG (reference sequence). This CDR3 has 13 amino acids. The CDR3: CAWSAGVNQPQHF. CDR3 coding DNA: TGTGCCTGGAGTGCAGGGGTCAATCAGCCCCAGCATTTT.

V and J are TRBV30 and TRBJ2-5; 11 bases line up with TRBD2. The germline V gene encodes CDR1 GTSNPN and CDR2 SVGIG (reference sequence). CDR3 size: 14 residues. Trimming at V came to 5 bases and at J to 4 bases, leaving 6 bases not matched to a gene. The CDR3 loop is CAWVAGGPRETQYF. The DNA of the CDR3 is TGTGCCTGGGTAGCGGGAGGGCCTCGAGAGACCCAGTACTTC.

V and J are TRBV3-1 (or the pseudogene TRBV3-2) and TRBJ1-4, with 9 bases that match TRBD1. The V gene's germline CDR1 is LGHDT and CDR2 YNNKEL (reference sequence). With V trimmed by 0 bases and J by 8 bases, 4 bases remained unmatched. This CDR3 spans 15 amino acids. The CDR3 region has the DNA TGTGCCAGCAGCCAAGAAGGGGGACAGGGCGAAAAACTGTTTTTT. Translated: CASSQEGGQGEKLFF.

The genes are TRBV7-9 and TRBJ2-5; 11 bases map to TRBD2. The CDR3 is made up of 17 amino acids. V was clipped by 5 bases and J by 5 bases; unmatched bases: 13. The V gene's germline CDR1 is SEHNR and CDR2 FQNEAQ (reference sequence). This CDR3 is CASSVGLADPRGETQYF. CDR3 in DNA: TGTGCCAGCAGCGTGGGACTAGCGGATCCGCGGGGGGAGACCCAGTACTTC.

The CDR3 region is CASIKALATYEQYF. The CDR3 bases are TGTGCCAGCATAAAAGCCTTAGCGACCTACGAGCAGTACTTC. The genes are TRBV5-6 and TRBJ2-7; D possibly corresponds to TRBD2 (5 bases). The V end lost 6 bases, the J end lost 2 bases, and 15 bases lay between the germline ends. Germline-derived CDR1 and CDR2 are SGHDT and YYEEEE. The CDR3 extends over 14 amino acids.

The CDR3: CASSLGAAWEQYF. In nucleotides, the CDR3 is TGTGCCAGCAGTTTAGGGGCCGCTTGGGAGCAGTACTTC. The chain carries TRBV12-3 or TRBV12-4 and TRBJ2-7; D is uncertain. The V gene lost 1 base and the J gene lost 7 bases, with 11 bases spanning the gap. The CDR3 length is 13 residues.

The chain carries TRBV12-5 and TRBJ2-5; 7 nucleotides agree with TRBD1. This CDR3 spans 15 amino acids. Germline V gene data show CDR1 as LGHNT and CDR2 as FRNRAP. With 7 bases clipped from V and 1 base from J, the junction kept 9 bases outside the gene matches. In DNA form, the CDR3 reads TGTGCTAGTGATACAGGGGTATGGGGCCAAGAGACCCAGTACTTC. This translates into CASDTGVWGQETQYF.

The chain links TRBV5-4 to TRBJ2-1, with D perhaps matching TRBD2 (6 bases). The length of the CDR3 is 13 residues. Germline V gene sequence: CDR1 SGHNT, CDR2 YYREEE (reference sequence). Trimming stripped 3 bases from V and 8 bases from J, with 12 bases between. The CDR3 loop is CASSWKGLDEQFF. In DNA, the CDR3 is TGTGCCAGCAGCTGGAAGGGACTGGATGAGCAGTTCTTC.

This clone appeared once. The chain carries TRBV11-2 and TRBJ2-5, with D possibly matching TRBD1 (7 bases). Germline lookup yields CDR1 SGHAT and CDR2 FQNNGV. The CDR3 loop spans 14 amino acids. The germline V and J ends were trimmed by 2 bases and 7 bases, with 14 bases remaining between them. CDR3 residues: CASSLLQGRLTQYF. The CDR3 nucleotides are TGTGCCAGCAGCTTACTACAGGGGAGGCTGACCCAGTACTTC.

This clone has a single count. This chain connects TRBV4-3 to TRBJ2-5; 7 bases align to TRBD1. Unmatched junction bases numbered 7, after V lost 4 bases and J lost 5 bases. Germline V lookup: CDR1 LGHNA, CDR2 YSLEER. The CDR3 spans 14 residues. The CDR3, as DNA: TGCGCCAGCAGCCCCCGACAGGGTATTGAGACCCAGTACTTC. This gives the protein CASSPRQGIETQYF.

V is TRBV5-4 and J is TRBJ2-7; tentatively, D is TRBD2 (6 bases). This CDR3 is 15 amino acids long. In germline, CDR1 is SGHNT, CDR2 YYREEE (reference sequence). Deletions cut 4 bases from V and 3 bases from J, with 17 bases between. The CDR3 protein is CASSTPSVPFYEQYF. The CDR3 nucleotides are TGTGCCAGCAGCACCCCTAGCGTCCCGTTCTACGAGCAGTACTTC.

The chain carries TRBV20-1 and TRBJ1-6, with D perhaps matching TRBD1 (5 bases). Per the germline V gene, CDR1 is DFQATT and CDR2 is SNEGSKA (reference sequence). The CDR3 length is 11 residues. Deletions cut 0 bases from V and 15 bases from J, with 9 bases between. The CDR3 reads CSARDQGLLHF. CDR3 nucleotides: TGCAGTGCTAGAGATCAGGGACTCCTCCACTTT.

The gene calls are TRBV11-2 and TRBJ2-7, with D unresolved. CDR3 length: 13 residues. CDR1 is SGHAT, CDR2 FQNNGV, per germline. The V end lost 1 base, the J end lost 5 bases, and 9 bases lay between the germline ends. CDR3 nucleotide sequence: TGTGCCAGCAGCTTAGTGAGTGGAGACGAGCAGTACTTC. It translates to CASSLVSGDEQYF.

The chain employs TRBV28 and TRBJ2-7, with D perhaps matching TRBD1 (6 bases). V lost 3 bases and J 3 bases, leaving 9 bases between the germline ends. This CDR3 contains 13 residues. CDR1 MDHEN and CDR2 SYDVKM come from the germline V gene. CDR3: CASSLGQFYEQYF. CDR3 nucleotide sequence: TGTGCCAGCAGTTTGGGACAATTCTACGAGCAGTACTTC.

This clone was recorded once. The CDR3 DNA is TGTGCCAGTAGTATAGATCAGGCTAGCGGGAGGCACGGTTTAATTGGAGAGACCCAGTACTTC. This codes for CASSIDQASGRHGLIGETQYF. The J gene is TRBJ2-5, the V gene TRBV19, with TRBD2 matching 11 bases. CDR1 and CDR2 from the germline V gene are LNHDA and SQIVND (reference sequence). The CDR3 is 21 amino acids. Germline trimming cut 0 bases from V and 4 bases from J; bases unmatched to any gene: 19.

V is TRBV5-5 and J is TRBJ2-3; 9 bases match TRBD1. The V and J ends lost 4 bases and 3 bases, in that order; junction bases with no gene match: 9. The germline V gene encodes CDR1 SGHKS and CDR2 YYEKEE (reference sequence). This CDR3 is built from 16 residues. In DNA form, the CDR3 reads TGTGCCAGCAGCCGGTGGACAGGGGCAGGGACAGATACGCAGTATTTT. Protein sequence: CASSRWTGAGTDTQYF.

This chain connects TRBV19 to TRBJ1-2; a weak D match, TRBD1 (6 bases). Looked up from germline, CDR1 is LNHDA and CDR2 is SQIVND (reference sequence). The ends were cut back, 4 bases at V and 8 bases at J, with 26 bases in the middle. The CDR3 totals 17 residues. The CDR3 is CASSTLTGSQQLGGYTF. CDR3 bases: TGTGCCAGTAGTACCTTAACAGGGTCCCAACAGTTAGGGGGCTACACCTTC.

The chain couples TRBV5-1 to TRBJ2-7; 11 nucleotides agree with TRBD2. J lost 1 base, V lost 7 bases, and 4 bases had no gene match. Germline V gives CDR1 SGHRS, CDR2 YFSETQ. CDR3 size: 14 residues. CDR3: CASAIAGGSYEQYF. Written as DNA, the CDR3 is TGCGCCAGCGCAATAGCGGGAGGGTCCTACGAGCAGTACTTC.

The chain uses TRBV28 and TRBJ2-7, with D possibly matching TRBD1 (6 bases). Trimming shortened V by 8 bases and J by 4 bases, and 12 bases separated the two germline ends. Germline V CDR1 and CDR2: MDHEN, SYDVKM. This CDR3 region has 12 residues. The CDR3 protein is CASGIQGYEQYF. The CDR3 DNA is TGTGCCAGCGGAATACAGGGTTACGAGCAGTACTTC.

The CDR3: CAIRQGVYEQYF. The CDR3 DNA reads as TGTGCCATCAGACAGGGGGTCTACGAGCAGTACTTC. The chain combines TRBV6-5 with TRBJ2-7, with 9 nucleotides matching TRBD1. Germline V gene sequence: CDR1 MNHEY, CDR2 SVGAGI. V shed 10 bases and J 3 bases; nucleotides not matched to a gene: 4. This CDR3 has 12 residues.

This sequence joins TRBV10-3 and TRBJ1-5; D is ambiguous. CDR3 size: 15 residues. Trimming stripped 1 base from V and 7 bases from J, with 14 bases between. Germline values: CDR1 ENHRY, CDR2 SYGVKD. In nucleotides, the CDR3 is TGTGCCATCAGTGAGTTTGGCGGGGAGAAACAGCCCCAGCATTTT. Translating gives CAISEFGGEKQPQHF.

V is TRBV5-1 and J is TRBJ2-3; 10 bases are shared with TRBD2. The germline V gene has CDR1 SGHRS and CDR2 YFSETQ. The junction had 4 bases not matched to a gene; V was cut back by 0 bases and J by 6 bases. The CDR3 has 15 amino acids. In DNA, the CDR3 is TGCGCCAGCAGCTTGGCTAGCGGGAGTATCGATACGCAGTATTTT. As protein: CASSLASGSIDTQYF.

The gene calls are TRBV19 and TRBJ2-7, with 9 bases identical to TRBD2. The CDR3 spans 16 residues. Trimming removed 4 bases from V and 3 bases from J; junction bases left unmatched: 10. CDR1 is LNHDA, CDR2 SQIVND, per germline (reference sequence). CDR3 sequence (DNA): TGTGCCAGTAGTAACGCGGGGGGGAACCGGGGCTACGAGCAGTACTTC. It translates to CASSNAGGNRGYEQYF.

The CDR3 sequence: CASSSHTEAFF. The CDR3 DNA reads TGTGCCAGCAGCTCTCACACTGAAGCTTTCTTT. This chain uses TRBV7-2 with TRBJ1-1; no firm D call. CDR1 and CDR2 (germline): SGHTA, FQGNSA. The CDR3 has 11 amino acids. Trimming removed 4 bases from V and 3 bases from J, with 3 bases in between.

The J gene is TRBJ1-2, the V gene TRBV24-1, with D perhaps TRBD1 (5 bases). The CDR3 is 15 amino acids. V lost 2 bases to trimming and J lost 6 bases, with 15 bases between them. Germline V lookup: CDR1 KGHDR, CDR2 SFDVKD. CDR3 residues: CATSDSDTFWNGYTF. CDR3 DNA sequence: TGTGCCACCAGTGATTCGGACACCTTTTGGAATGGCTACACCTTC.

CDR3 sequence: CASGAPGHSYEQYF. The CDR3, as DNA: TGTGCTAGTGGTGCCCCGGGACACTCCTACGAGCAGTACTTC. This rearrangement joins TRBV12-5 to TRBJ2-7; TRBD1 might be the D (6 bases). The CDR3 covers 14 residues. The V end was cut by 5 bases, the J end by 0 bases, with 11 bases between. Germline V gene sequence: CDR1 LGHNT, CDR2 FRNRAP.